This T cell receptor beta chain was retrieved from a study of shared clonotypes between healthy human individuals. Some clones are missing from TCRdb's copy, which holds only in-frame ones; the method was immunoSEQ multiplex PCR. The table has about 990,000 clones, 75% to 85% seen once. This clone occurred once. V lost 6 bases and J 1 base, leaving 7 bases between the germline ends. The CDR3 has 13 amino acids. The germline gives CDR1 KGHSH, CDR2 LQKENI. This chain connects TRBV18 to TRBJ2-4; the D is unclear. Specimen: memory CD4+ T cells from PBMCs. As to subset: CD45RA-negative fraction. The clonotype originates from a man aged 18 to 29 in good health. Some clones in this sample may be carry-over from other donors' samples. DNA for the CDR3: TGTGCCAGCTCCCGAGACGCCAAAAACATTCAGTACTTC. Translating gives CASSRDAKNIQYF.